These T cell receptor beta chains were read from a single sample in a study of monozygotic twins with inflammatory bowel disease. TCRdb re-called the 5' RACE reads and shows each CDR3 protein once, DNA omitted. Listed are some 440,000 distinct CDR3 sequences; 2% to 2.5% falls within the top ten. Material for sequencing was blood. These receptor sequences come from a human donor with ulcerative colitis or Crohn's disease, or a healthy co-twin of an affected twin (not recorded which). Each CDR3 is given with its conserved first and last residue.

j_call: TRBJ2-5; v_call: TRBV2; cdr3_aa: CASSAGRFQETQYF
j_call: TRBJ1-1; v_call: TRBV9; cdr3_aa: CASSILGQGNTEAFF
j_call: TRBJ1-3; v_call: TRBV6-1; cdr3_aa: CASRQGQGRNTIYF
j_call: TRBJ2-2; v_call: TRBV20-1; cdr3_aa: CSASGGVIGELFF
j_call: TRBJ1-1; v_call: TRBV5-6; cdr3_aa: CASSRGGVPEAFF
j_call: TRBJ2-5; v_call: TRBV5-1; cdr3_aa: CASSFQGEETQYF
j_call: TRBJ2-7; v_call: TRBV29-1; cdr3_aa: CSVEKAGHRYEQYF
j_call: TRBJ2-7; v_call: TRBV5-1; cdr3_aa: CASSLEGTGGSSEQYF
j_call: TRBJ2-1; v_call: TRBV7-2; cdr3_aa: CASSPTGDLYNEQFF
j_call: TRBJ2-1; v_call: TRBV29-1; cdr3_aa: CSVAPPSYNEQFF
j_call: TRBJ1-2; v_call: TRBV5-1; cdr3_aa: CASRTGTGFNYGYTF
j_call: TRBJ2-5; v_call: TRBV5-1; cdr3_aa: CASSQGLNEETQYF
j_call: TRBJ1-1; v_call: TRBV7-2; cdr3_aa: CASSPQMNTEAFF
j_call: TRBJ2-6; v_call: TRBV27; cdr3_aa: CASSLSGTGLSGANVLTF
j_call: TRBJ1-1; v_call: TRBV6-6; cdr3_aa: CASSYPGLATEAFF
j_call: TRBJ1-3; v_call: TRBV11-2; cdr3_aa: CASSFGGDSGNTIYF
j_call: TRBJ2-2; v_call: TRBV28; cdr3_aa: CASRGQMNTGELFF
j_call: TRBJ1-1; v_call: TRBV20-1; cdr3_aa: CSAPRGGEAFF
j_call: TRBJ2-7; v_call: TRBV27; cdr3_aa: CASSLSVDGTGVAYEQYF
j_call: TRBJ2-1; v_call: TRBV7-2; cdr3_aa: CASSSPRFTYNEQFF
j_call: TRBJ1-1; v_call: TRBV30; cdr3_aa: CAWSVGGTEAFF
j_call: TRBJ1-1; v_call: TRBV28; cdr3_aa: CASGRGGARTEAFF
j_call: TRBJ1-6; v_call: TRBV6-5; cdr3_aa: CASSFVGDRGNSPLHF
j_call: TRBJ1-1; v_call: TRBV12-3/TRBV12-4; cdr3_aa: CASTIRGETEAFF
j_call: TRBJ2-6; v_call: TRBV14; cdr3_aa: CASSPPTGNGANVLTF
j_call: TRBJ2-1; v_call: TRBV18; cdr3_aa: CASSRNRERDEQFF
j_call: TRBJ1-5; v_call: TRBV20-1; cdr3_aa: CSASRGYSNQPQHF
j_call: TRBJ2-3; v_call: TRBV6-4; cdr3_aa: CASSDSGTSGGTSTDTQYF
j_call: TRBJ2-7; v_call: TRBV7-9; cdr3_aa: CASSPTGTGGSEQYF
j_call: TRBJ2-2; v_call: TRBV3-1; cdr3_aa: CASSQRAGGSGELFF
j_call: TRBJ1-1; v_call: TRBV20-1; cdr3_aa: CSAPKQLQNTEAFF
j_call: TRBJ2-7; v_call: TRBV2; cdr3_aa: CASFRQTSYEQYF
j_call: TRBJ1-1; v_call: TRBV6-6; cdr3_aa: CASNQGRTEAFF
j_call: TRBJ2-7; v_call: TRBV7-2; cdr3_aa: CASSLPLGRSYEQYF
j_call: TRBJ2-1; v_call: TRBV24-1; cdr3_aa: CATSDAGTSGTSSYNEQFF
j_call: TRBJ2-5; v_call: TRBV7-9; cdr3_aa: CASSNRFGLAGGETQYF
j_call: TRBJ2-2; v_call: TRBV7-2; cdr3_aa: CAEGGDTPTNTGELFF
j_call: TRBJ1-3; v_call: TRBV7-3; cdr3_aa: CASSLGQGNAGNTIYF
j_call: TRBJ2-1; v_call: TRBV20-1; cdr3_aa: CSARGLGGGKNFF
j_call: TRBJ2-5; v_call: TRBV7-2; cdr3_aa: CASSLDGQAMGTQYF
j_call: TRBJ2-4; v_call: TRBV11-2; cdr3_aa: CASSLSPQGARNIQYF
j_call: TRBJ2-7; v_call: TRBV7-3; cdr3_aa: CASSWGLGNEQYF
j_call: TRBJ2-1; v_call: TRBV5-1; cdr3_aa: CASSLSPTYNEQFF
j_call: TRBJ2-1; v_call: TRBV19; cdr3_aa: CASRSGVWGNEQFF
j_call: TRBJ1-3; v_call: TRBV20-1; cdr3_aa: CSATMTYTPGNTIYF
j_call: TRBJ1-3; v_call: TRBV7-8; cdr3_aa: CASSKHGTRSSGNTIYF
j_call: TRBJ2-3; v_call: TRBV2; cdr3_aa: CASRPQREIQTPDTQYF
j_call: TRBJ2-1; v_call: TRBV14; cdr3_aa: CASSRTSEYNEQFF
j_call: TRBJ2-1; v_call: TRBV5-1; cdr3_aa: CASSLGDRVFYNEQFF
j_call: TRBJ2-2; v_call: TRBV12-3/TRBV12-4; cdr3_aa: CASQRENTGELFF
j_call: TRBJ2-7; v_call: TRBV28; cdr3_aa: CATLLPRTASPSNEQYF
j_call: TRBJ1-1; v_call: TRBV20-1; cdr3_aa: CSALRTVRNTEAFF
j_call: TRBJ1-1; v_call: TRBV20-1; cdr3_aa: CSARGVPEAFF
j_call: TRBJ2-7; v_call: TRBV27; cdr3_aa: CASSLPGPSSYEQYF
j_call: TRBJ2-3; v_call: TRBV5-1; cdr3_aa: CASTTSSTDTQYF
j_call: TRBJ2-5; v_call: TRBV5-1; cdr3_aa: CASSPGQGYETQYF